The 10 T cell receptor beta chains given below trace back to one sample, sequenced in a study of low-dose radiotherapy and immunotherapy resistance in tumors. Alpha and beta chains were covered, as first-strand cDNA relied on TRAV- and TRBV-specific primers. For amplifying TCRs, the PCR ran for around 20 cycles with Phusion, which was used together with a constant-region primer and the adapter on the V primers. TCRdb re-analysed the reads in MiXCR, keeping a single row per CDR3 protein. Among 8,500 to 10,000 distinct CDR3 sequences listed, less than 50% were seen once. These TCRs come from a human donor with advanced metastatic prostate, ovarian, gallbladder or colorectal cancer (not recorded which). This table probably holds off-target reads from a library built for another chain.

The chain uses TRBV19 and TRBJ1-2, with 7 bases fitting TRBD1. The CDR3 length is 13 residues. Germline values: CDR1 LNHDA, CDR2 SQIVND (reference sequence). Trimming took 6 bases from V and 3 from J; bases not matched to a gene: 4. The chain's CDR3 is CASRGQGDYGYTF. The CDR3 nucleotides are TGTGCCAGTAGAGGCCAGGGGGACTATGGCTACACCTTC.

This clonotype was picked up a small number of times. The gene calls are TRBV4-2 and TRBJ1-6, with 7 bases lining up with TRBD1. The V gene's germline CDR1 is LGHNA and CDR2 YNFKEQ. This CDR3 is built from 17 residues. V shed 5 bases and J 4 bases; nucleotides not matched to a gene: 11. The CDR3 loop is CASSAPGQGVYNSPLHF. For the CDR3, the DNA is TGTGCCAGCAGCGCTCCGGGGCAGGGGGTTTATAATTCACCCCTCCACTTT.

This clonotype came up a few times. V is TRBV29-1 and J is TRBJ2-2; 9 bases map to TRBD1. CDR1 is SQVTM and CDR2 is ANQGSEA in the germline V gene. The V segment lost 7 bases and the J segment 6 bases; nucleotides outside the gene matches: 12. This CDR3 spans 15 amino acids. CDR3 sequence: CSAEIGTGHPGELFF. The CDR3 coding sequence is TGCAGCGCAGAAATAGGGACAGGGCACCCCGGGGAGCTGTTTTTT.

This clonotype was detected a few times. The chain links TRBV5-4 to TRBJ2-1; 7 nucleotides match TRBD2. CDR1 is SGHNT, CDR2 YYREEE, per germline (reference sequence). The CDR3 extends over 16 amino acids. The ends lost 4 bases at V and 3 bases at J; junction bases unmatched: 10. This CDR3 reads CASSPRLALNYNEQFF. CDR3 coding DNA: TGTGCCAGCAGCCCCCGACTAGCTCTAAACTACAATGAGCAGTTCTTC.

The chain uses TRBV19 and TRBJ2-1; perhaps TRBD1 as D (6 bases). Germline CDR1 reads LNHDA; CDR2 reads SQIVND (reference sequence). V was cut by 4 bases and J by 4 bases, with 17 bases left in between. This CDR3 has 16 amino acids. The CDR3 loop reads CASSSTGHLLYNEQFF. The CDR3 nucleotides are TGTGCCAGTAGTAGTACGGGACACCTCCTGTACAATGAGCAGTTCTTC. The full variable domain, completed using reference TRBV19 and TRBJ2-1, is DGGITQSPKYLFRKEGQNVTLSCEQNLNHDAMYWYRQDPGQGLRLIYYSQIVNDFQKGDIAEGYSVSREKKESFPLTVTSAQKNPTAFYLCASSSTGHLLYNEQFFGPGTRLTVL.

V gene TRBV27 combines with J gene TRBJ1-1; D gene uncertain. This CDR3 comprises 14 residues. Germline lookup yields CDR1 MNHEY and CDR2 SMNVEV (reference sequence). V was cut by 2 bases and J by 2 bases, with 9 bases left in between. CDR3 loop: CASSLRVFNTEAFF. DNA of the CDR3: TGTGCCAGCAGTTTACGGGTTTTTAACACTGAAGCTTTCTTT.

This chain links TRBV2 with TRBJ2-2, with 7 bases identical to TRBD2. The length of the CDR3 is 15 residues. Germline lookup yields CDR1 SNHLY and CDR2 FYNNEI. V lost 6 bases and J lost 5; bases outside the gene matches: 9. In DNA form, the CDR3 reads TGTGCCAGCAGCCTACCAGCGGGAAATACCGGGGAGCTGTTTTTT. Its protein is CASSLPAGNTGELFF. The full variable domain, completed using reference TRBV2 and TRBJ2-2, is EPEVTQTPSHQVTQMGQEVILRCVPISNHLYFYWYRQILGQKVEFLVSFYNNEISEKSEIFDDQFSVERPDGSNFTLKIRSTKLEDSAMYFCASSLPAGNTGELFFGEGSRLTVL.

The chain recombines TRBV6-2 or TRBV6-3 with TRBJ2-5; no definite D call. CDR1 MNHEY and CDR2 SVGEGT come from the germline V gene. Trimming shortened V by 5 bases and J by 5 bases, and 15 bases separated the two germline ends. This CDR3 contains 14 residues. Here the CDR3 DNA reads TGTGCCAGCAGTGAACGCCTCCTCGGGGAGACCCAGTACTTC. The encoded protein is CASSERLLGETQYF.

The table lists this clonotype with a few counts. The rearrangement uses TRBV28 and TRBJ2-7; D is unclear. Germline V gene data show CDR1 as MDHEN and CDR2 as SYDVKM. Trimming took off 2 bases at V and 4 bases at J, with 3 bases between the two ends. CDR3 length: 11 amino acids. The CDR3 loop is CASSLGYEQYF. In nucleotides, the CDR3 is TGTGCCAGCAGTTTAGGTTACGAGCAGTACTTC. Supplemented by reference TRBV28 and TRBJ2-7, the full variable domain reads DVKVTQSSRYLVKRTGEKVFLECVQDMDHENMFWYRQDPGLGLRLIYFSYDVKMKEKGDIPEGYSVSREKKERFSLILESASTNQTSMYLCASSLGYEQYFGPGTRLTVT.

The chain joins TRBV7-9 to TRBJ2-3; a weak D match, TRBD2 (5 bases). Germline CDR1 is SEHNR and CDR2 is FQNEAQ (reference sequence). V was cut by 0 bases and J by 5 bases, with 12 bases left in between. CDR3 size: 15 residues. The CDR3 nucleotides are TGTGCCAGCAGCTTAGCGGTAGGGAGAGGAGATACGCAGTATTTT. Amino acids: CASSLAVGRGDTQYF.